The 31 T cell receptor beta chains below come from one sample, sequenced in a study of T cell responses to AZD1222 COVID-19 vaccine. Assay: immunoSEQ multiplex PCR; the TCRdb copy retains only in-frame clones and omits some. The repertoire holds 100,000 to 130,000 clones, over 80% seen once, with about 9.1% in the top ten. Sample: peripheral blood, taken 28 days after the second AZD1222 dose. The receptors were sampled from an adult who received the AZD1222 COVID-19 vaccine.

V and J are TRBV24-1 and TRBJ2-2; 10 positions match TRBD2. This CDR3 has 15 amino acids. V lost 6 bases, J lost 4 bases, and 4 bases stayed unmatched. Germline CDR1 is KGHDR and CDR2 is SFDVKD. CDR3 sequence (DNA): TGTGCCACCAGTCCTAGCGGGAGTGGCACCGGGGAGCTGTTTTTT. Translating gives CATSPSGSGTGELFF.

The chain has TRBV5-1 and TRBJ2-1; 11 bases line up with TRBD2. Germline V gene lookup returns CDR1 SGHRS and CDR2 YFSETQ. Trimming cost V 4 bases and J 3 bases; bases outside gene matches: 6. This CDR3 comprises 16 residues. CDR3 nucleotides: TGCGCCAGCAGCCCGATAGGGACTAGCGGCTACAATGAGCAGTTCTTC. Translation gives CASSPIGTSGYNEQFF.

The chain joins TRBV19 to TRBJ1-4, with 7 bases fitting TRBD1. Germline values: CDR1 LNHDA, CDR2 SQIVND (reference sequence). The length of the CDR3 is 15 residues. V lost 6 bases, J lost 5 bases, and 9 bases stayed unmatched. CDR3 sequence (DNA): TGTGCCAGTAGGGGGACAGCGGATTTAAATGAAAAACTGTTTTTT. Its translation is CASRGTADLNEKLFF.

The CDR3: CASRVTGGPTDTQYF. The CDR3 DNA reads as TGTGCCAGCAGGGTGACGGGAGGGCCGACAGATACGCAGTATTTT. The genes are TRBV28 and TRBJ2-3; 8 bases align to TRBD2. Losses at the gene ends were 6 bases for V and 3 bases for J; bases not matched to a gene: 8. Germline loops: CDR1 MDHEN, CDR2 SYDVKM. CDR3 size: 15 residues.

The V gene is TRBV5-4, the J gene TRBJ1-1; no clear D gene. There are 14 residues in the CDR3. Germline CDR1 SGHNT, CDR2 YYREEE (reference sequence). V was trimmed by 2 bases and J by 1 base, leaving 9 bases between them. The CDR3 DNA reads as TGTGCCAGCAGCTTAGCCGGGCGGAACACTGAAGCTTTCTTT. Its translation is CASSLAGRNTEAFF.

This sequence joins TRBV29-1 and TRBJ1-2; D is possibly TRBD1 (6 bases). The V end lost 6 bases, the J end lost 0 bases, and 14 bases lay between the germline ends. The CDR3 runs to 14 residues. CDR1 and CDR2 (germline): SQVTM, ANQGSEA. The CDR3 loop reads CSVDDRTTNYGYTF. The CDR3 DNA is TGCAGCGTCGATGACAGGACTACTAACTATGGCTACACCTTC.

The gene calls are TRBV30 and TRBJ2-7, with TRBD1 matching 9 bases. Germline trimming cut 3 bases from V and 6 bases from J; bases unmatched to any gene: 6. CDR3 length: 13 amino acids. Germline V lookup: CDR1 GTSNPN, CDR2 SVGIG (reference sequence). As DNA, the CDR3 is TGTGCCTGGAGGGGGACAGGGCGGTCCGAGCAGTACTTC. Protein product: CAWRGTGRSEQYF.

The V gene is TRBV30, the J gene TRBJ2-2; D possibly corresponds to TRBD1 (5 bases). V shed 4 bases and J shed 4 bases, with 16 bases lying between them. The CDR3 contains 15 residues. Per the germline V gene, CDR1 is GTSNPN and CDR2 is SVGIG (reference sequence). The CDR3 region is CAWNTGLRLTGELFF. CDR3 nucleotide sequence: TGTGCCTGGAACACAGGTCTTAGACTCACCGGGGAGCTGTTTTTT.

V usage is TRBV4-1 and J usage is TRBJ2-5; 7 positions agree with TRBD1. The CDR3 runs to 16 residues. CDR1 and CDR2 from the germline V gene are MGHRA and YSYEKL. The V gene end was trimmed by 3 bases and the J gene end by 0 bases; junction bases not matched to a gene: 7. The CDR3 DNA reads as TGCGCCAGCAGCCACCGAAGGACAGGAGACCAAGAGACCCAGTACTTC. Translated, it gives CASSHRRTGDQETQYF.

In its sample, this clone was seen once. This chain links TRBV23-1 with TRBJ2-5; D is unclear. TRBV23-1 falls under the ORF class, with uncertain function. The CDR3 has 11 amino acids. V was cut by 0 bases and J by 5 bases, with 1 base left in between. The CDR3 nucleotides read TGCGCCAGCAGTCAATCCGAGACCCAGTACTTC. It yields the protein CASSQSETQYF.

The V call is TRBV5-5, the J call TRBJ2-1; 10 nucleotides align to TRBD2. This CDR3 comprises 15 residues. The germline V gene encodes CDR1 SGHKS and CDR2 YYEKEE (reference sequence). J was trimmed by 8 bases and V by 4 bases; bases with no gene match: 9. Here the CDR3 reads CASSLESGGADEQFF. The CDR3 DNA reads TGTGCCAGCAGCCTGGAAAGCGGGGGGGCCGATGAGCAGTTCTTC.

This clone occurred once. The chain carries TRBV7-3 and TRBJ2-7, with D possibly matching TRBD2 (6 bases). V lost 6 bases and J 7 bases, leaving 16 bases between the germline ends. The CDR3 is 13 amino acids. In germline, CDR1 is SGHTA, CDR2 FQGTGA. The CDR3 protein is CASSRSPAGEQYF. CDR3 sequence (DNA): TGTGCCAGCAGTCGTAGCCCGGCGGGAGAGCAGTACTTC.

The chain employs TRBV18 and TRBJ2-5, with D uncertain. Germline V gene data show CDR1 as KGHSH and CDR2 as LQKENI. V was trimmed by 6 bases and J by 5 bases, leaving 10 bases between them. The CDR3 loop spans 12 amino acids. The CDR3 reads CASSSMVETQYF. CDR3 in DNA: TGTGCCAGCTCTTCCATGGTGGAGACCCAGTACTTC.

The chain has TRBV7-2 and TRBJ1-3; 7 nucleotides agree with TRBD1. CDR1 is SGHTA and CDR2 is FQGNSA in the germline V gene. The CDR3 extends over 15 amino acids. The trim removed 1 base at V and 4 bases at J, leaving 4 bases unmatched. The chain's CDR3 is CASSLEGALGNTIYF. The CDR3 nucleotides read TGTGCCAGCAGCTTAGAGGGGGCGCTCGGAAACACCATATATTTT.

The chain couples TRBV7-9 to TRBJ1-2; possible D gene TRBD1, 5 bases. CDR3 size: 14 residues. V gave up 5 bases and J gave up 7 bases, with 17 bases separating them. Germline loops: CDR1 SEHNR, CDR2 FQNEAQ (reference sequence). The CDR3 region has the DNA TGTGCCAGCAGCACGAGGGACTTCCGCGGTGGCTACACCTTC. Translated, it gives CASSTRDFRGGYTF. The full variable domain, rest sourced from reference TRBV7-9 and TRBJ1-2, is DTGVSQNPRHKITKRGQNVTFRCDPISEHNRLYWYRQTLGQGPEFLTYFQNEAQLEKSRLLSDRFSAERPKGSFSTLEIQRTEQGDSAMYLCASSTRDFRGGYTFGSGTRLTVV.

V is TRBV7-3 and J is TRBJ2-1, with TRBD1 matching over 11 bases. CDR1 and CDR2 (germline): SGHTA, FQGTGA. Losses at the gene ends were 0 bases for V and 9 bases for J; bases not matched to a gene: 4. This CDR3 has 15 residues. The CDR3 loop reads CASSLTGQGAFEQFF. CDR3 DNA: TGTGCCAGCAGCTTAACCGGACAGGGGGCTTTTGAGCAGTTCTTC.

The gene calls are TRBV5-1 and TRBJ2-1; TRBD1 might be the D (6 bases). Germline V lookup: CDR1 SGHRS, CDR2 YFSETQ. V was cut by 5 bases and J by 9 bases, with 21 bases left in between. The CDR3 spans 15 residues. The CDR3 DNA reads TGCGCCAGCAGTGAGGGGACAAGGTCCCCTCCTGAGCAGTTCTTC. Its protein product is CASSEGTRSPPEQFF. Complete variable domain (other parts from reference TRBV5-1 and TRBJ2-1): KAGVTQTPRYLIKTRGQQVTLSCSPISGHRSVSWYQQTPGQGLQFLFEYFSETQRNKGNFPGRFSGRQFSNSRSEMNVSTLELGDSALYLCASSEGTRSPPEQFFGPGTRLTVL.

The chain joins TRBV9 to TRBJ1-1; no clear D gene. Trimming shortened V by 0 bases and J by 1 base, and 7 bases separated the two germline ends. CDR1 is SGDLS, CDR2 YYNGEE, per germline. The CDR3 contains 14 residues. This CDR3 reads CASSVDVGNTEAFF. CDR3 bases: TGTGCCAGCAGCGTAGATGTAGGGAACACTGAAGCTTTCTTT.

The chain has TRBV18 and TRBJ1-6; possibly TRBD1 for D (6 bases). The V and J ends lost 2 bases and 10 bases respectively, with 15 bases between them. Germline V gene sequence: CDR1 KGHSH, CDR2 LQKENI. CDR3 size: 15 residues. The CDR3: CASSPKVAGESPLHF. The CDR3 nucleotides read TGTGCCAGCTCACCAAAAGTGGCAGGGGAATCACCCCTCCACTTT.

The chain links TRBV5-5 to TRBJ2-5; tentatively, D is TRBD2 (6 bases). V was clipped by 0 bases and J by 7 bases, with 13 bases between them. The CDR3 covers 14 residues. The germline gives CDR1 SGHKS, CDR2 YYEKEE (reference sequence). The CDR3 nucleotides read TGTGCCAGCAGCTTGGACAGCCCCGGGGGGACCCAGTACTTC. It codes for CASSLDSPGGTQYF.

The rearrangement joins TRBV19 to TRBJ1-5; a weak D match, TRBD1 (6 bases). The CDR3 loop spans 13 amino acids. The germline V gene has CDR1 LNHDA and CDR2 SQIVND (reference sequence). Trimming removed 9 bases from V and 2 bases from J, with 11 bases in between. The CDR3 sequence is CARSRGRNQPQHF. In DNA form, the CDR3 reads TGTGCCAGAAGCAGGGGTCGCAATCAGCCCCAGCATTTT.

This clone occurred once. V gene TRBV6-1 combines with J gene TRBJ2-3; 9 bases agree with TRBD2. V shed 1 base, J shed 0 bases, and the junction held 8 bases outside the gene matches. This CDR3 is built from 18 residues. Per germline, CDR1 MNHNS and CDR2 SASEGT. The CDR3, as DNA: TGTGCCAGCAGTGAAGGAAAATGGCTAGCGGGAAGCACAGATACGCAGTATTTT. This codes for CASSEGKWLAGSTDTQYF.

The rearrangement links TRBV6-2 or TRBV6-3 to TRBJ2-1; 12 nucleotides line up with TRBD2. The germline V gene encodes CDR1 MNHEY and CDR2 SVGEGT. V lost 2 bases, J lost 7 bases, and 9 bases stayed unmatched. The CDR3 has 17 amino acids. The CDR3 protein is CASSYPQGTSGYNEQFF. Here the CDR3 DNA reads TGTGCCAGCAGTTACCCTCAAGGGACTAGCGGGTATAATGAGCAGTTCTTC.

V gene TRBV5-1 combines with J gene TRBJ2-1, with D maybe TRBD2 (5 bases). Germline V gene sequence: CDR1 SGHRS, CDR2 YFSETQ. V gave up 3 bases and J gave up 2 bases, with 12 bases separating them. The CDR3 runs 15 residues. The CDR3 is CASSYSGTPYNEQFF. The CDR3 DNA is TGCGCCAGCAGCTACAGCGGTACCCCCTACAATGAGCAGTTCTTC.

V and J are TRBV2 and TRBJ1-1; D is perhaps TRBD1 (6 bases). V lost 3 bases to trimming and J lost 4 bases, with 9 bases between them. This CDR3 has 13 residues. Germline assignment: CDR1 SNHLY and CDR2 FYNNEI. CDR3 sequence: CASSDNRATEAFF. CDR3 coding DNA: TGTGCCAGCAGTGATAACAGGGCCACTGAAGCTTTCTTT.

V is TRBV6-1 and J is TRBJ2-7, with 10 bases identical to TRBD2. With V trimmed by 1 base and J by 4 bases, 7 bases remained unmatched. Germline V gene data show CDR1 as MNHNS and CDR2 as SASEGT. This CDR3 region has 16 residues. The CDR3 sequence is CASSEELAGGQYEQYF. The CDR3 DNA reads as TGTGCCAGCAGTGAAGAATTAGCGGGGGGTCAGTACGAGCAGTACTTC.

This rearrangement joins TRBV11-3 to TRBJ2-1; 11 bases are a match to TRBD2. Germline CDR1 is SGHNT and CDR2 is YENEEA. V dropped 5 bases and J dropped 5; count of bases not matched to a gene: 11. CDR3 length: 17 residues. In DNA form, the CDR3 reads TGTGCCAGCAGCGCCTCCCTGACTAGCGGGGAAAACAATGAGCAGTTCTTC. Encoded protein: CASSASLTSGENNEQFF.

The V call is TRBV11-2, the J call TRBJ1-2; D gene ambiguous. V shed 5 bases and J shed 7 bases, with 17 bases lying between them. The CDR3 loop spans 14 amino acids. Germline V lookup: CDR1 SGHAT, CDR2 FQNNGV. CDR3 region: CASSPTRPGSGYTF. CDR3 DNA: TGTGCCAGCAGCCCAACACGCCCTGGTTCTGGCTACACCTTC.

V is TRBV7-2 and J is TRBJ2-3; unclear D gene. Between the trimmed V and J ends, which lost 1 base and 4 bases, there was a span of 15 bases. The CDR3 has 16 amino acids. The germline V gene has CDR1 SGHTA and CDR2 FQGNSA. The CDR3 sequence: CASSLELGFPADTQYF. The CDR3 nucleotides are TGTGCCAGCAGCTTAGAGTTGGGGTTCCCCGCAGATACGCAGTATTTT.

The chain has TRBV7-9 and TRBJ1-1; TRBD1 is a possible D gene (5 bases). The germline CDR1 and CDR2 sequences are SEHNR and FQNEAQ (reference sequence). Trimming took off 0 bases at V and 6 bases at J, with 14 bases between the two ends. The CDR3 spans 15 residues. The CDR3 DNA reads as TGTGCCAGCAGCTTAGCGCGCAGGGCGAGCGCTGAAGCTTTCTTT. Protein: CASSLARRASAEAFF.

The chain combines TRBV6-5 with TRBJ2-3; TRBD1 is a possible D gene (6 bases). This CDR3 has 15 amino acids. Germline V gene sequence: CDR1 MNHEY, CDR2 SVGAGI. V was cut by 7 bases and J by 2 bases, with 16 bases left in between. The CDR3 spells CASNTRGEDTDTQYF. In DNA, the CDR3 is TGTGCCAGCAATACCAGGGGAGAGGACACAGATACGCAGTATTTT.